A selection of T cell receptor beta chains follows, all from one sample in a study of graft-versus-host responses after intestinal transplantation. Clones were sequenced by immunoSEQ multiplex PCR, and TCRdb holds only the in-frame ones, with some missing. The sample records more than 13,000 clones, roughly two thirds being singletons. The input for sequencing was ileum tissue, taken around 94 weeks after intestinal transplantation. All receptors derive from a human patient who received an intestinal transplant, so some T cells may come from the graft donor. Each CDR3 is given with its conserved first and last residue. Fields, in order: J gene, V gene, clone size, D gene, CDR3 length, CDR3 protein, CDR3 DNA. A D gene is named only where the DNA matches it firmly. For some rows the clone size is stated as once, few or many, or as a class when expanded; others skip it.

>TRBJ1-2|TRBV11-3|.|TRBD1|15
CASSSSSTGFDGYTF
TGTGCCAGCAGCTCGAGCTCGACAGGGTTCGATGGCTACACCTTC
>TRBJ2-7|TRBV11-2|.|.|15
CASSSPYEWSYEQYF
TGTGCCAGCAGCTCCCCTTACGAGTGGTCCTACGAGCAGTACTTC
>TRBJ2-3|TRBV7-7|.|TRBD2|13
CASSLGGGGTQYF
TGTGCCAGCAGCTTAGGCGGGGGGGGTACGCAGTATTTT
>TRBJ2-7|TRBV9|few|TRBD1|15
CASSSGQGNFYEQYF
TGTGCCAGCAGCTCAGGACAGGGGAACTTCTACGAGCAGTACTTC
>TRBJ2-6|TRBV7-8|.|.|17
CASSLLAGFSGANVLTF
TGTGCCAGCAGCTTACTTGCAGGGTTCTCTGGGGCCAACGTCCTGACTTTC
>TRBJ1-5|TRBV5-1|.|.|15
CASSLDGSGNQPQHF
TGCGCCAGCAGCTTGGACGGATCGGGGAATCAGCCCCAGCATTTT
>TRBJ1-5|TRBV7-2|once|.|14
CASSPQGGNQPQHF
TGTGCCAGCAGCCCTCAAGGGGGCAATCAGCCCCAGCATTTT
>TRBJ1-2|TRBV6-7|.|TRBD1|10
CAQGGDGYTF
TGTGCCCAGGGGGGTGATGGCTACACCTTC
>TRBJ1-6|TRBV27|.|TRBD1|15
CASNDRGSFGSPLHF
TGTGCCAGCAACGACAGGGGTAGTTTCGGTTCACCCCTCCACTTT
>TRBJ1-6|TRBV4-3|.|.|15
CASSQDDTAASPLHF
TGCGCCAGCAGCCAAGATGACACAGCGGCTTCGCCTCTCCACTTT
>TRBJ2-2|TRBV9|.|TRBD2|18
CASSAATSGLISTGELFF
TGTGCCAGCAGCGCCGCGACTAGCGGGTTAATTTCCACCGGGGAGCTGTTTTTT
>TRBJ1-4|TRBV15|.|.|16
CATSRVTGFTNEKLFF
TGTGCCACCAGCAGAGTTACAGGTTTTACTAATGAAAAACTGTTTTTT
>TRBJ2-5|TRBV2|few|TRBD2|15
CASSKSAGAGETQYF
TGTGCCAGCAGTAAATCAGCGGGGGCTGGGGAGACCCAGTACTTC
>TRBJ2-5|TRBV11-2|.|.|16
CASSSLPRTPQETQYF
TGTGCCAGCAGCTCCTTACCGCGTACCCCGCAAGAGACCCAGTACTTC
>TRBJ2-7|TRBV19|.|.|14
CASSIVSGGYEQYF
TGTGCCAGTAGTATAGTGTCAGGAGGCTACGAGCAGTACTTC
>TRBJ2-2|TRBV19|few|.|16
CASSGGMGNIGGELFF
TGTGCCAGTAGTGGGGGGATGGGGAATATCGGCGGGGAGCTGTTTTTT
>TRBJ1-5|TRBV7-2|.|.|13
CASSSRGGQPQHF
TGTGCCAGCAGCTCCAGGGGCGGTCAGCCCCAGCATTTT
>TRBJ2-5|TRBV5-4|.|.|14
CASSPGGSEETQYF
TGTGCCAGCAGCCCCGGAGGTAGCGAGGAGACCCAGTACTTC
>TRBJ1-2|TRBV7-2|medium-sized|.|13
CASSSNTGYGYTF
TGTGCCAGCAGCTCGAACACGGGGTATGGCTACACCTTC
>TRBJ2-7|TRBV10-3|.|.|12
CAISEDRYEQYF
TGTGCCATCAGTGAGGACAGGTACGAGCAGTACTTC
>TRBJ1-5|TRBV4-3|few|TRBD1|16
CASSQGTGFTNQPQHF
TGCGCCAGCAGCCAAGGGACAGGATTCACTAATCAGCCCCAGCATTTT
>TRBJ1-4|TRBV2|.|TRBD1|15
CASRQGRGTNEKLFF
TGTGCCAGCAGACAGGGGAGAGGAACTAATGAAAAACTGTTTTTT
>TRBJ2-2|TRBV5-5|.|.|17
CASSLFTRSSDTGELFF
TGTGCCAGCAGCCTATTCACTAGAAGCTCCGACACCGGGGAGCTGTTTTTT